The 12 T cell receptor beta chains given below trace back to one sample, sequenced in a study of OX40 agonist ivuxolimab in advanced cancers. Repertoires were generated with immunoSEQ multiplex PCR, while TCRdb's copy carries only in-frame clones and drops some. The table records tens of thousands of clones, 80% to 95% of them present only once. The sequencing used CD4+ or CD8+ T cells sorted from blood, collected in a trial of the OX40 agonist ivuxolimab. Receptor source: an adult with an advanced solid tumor such as melanoma, head and neck, liver or kidney cancer.

This chain connects TRBV6-1 to TRBJ2-1; TRBD2 aligns across 13 bases. The germline CDR1 and CDR2 sequences are MNHNS and SASEGT. The J segment lost 7 bases and the V segment lost 4 bases, leaving 7 bases of the junction unmatched. The CDR3 loop spans 16 amino acids. CDR3 in amino acids: CASSGGGTSGKNEQFF. Here the CDR3 DNA reads TGTGCCAGCAGTGGGGGGGGGACTAGCGGGAAGAATGAGCAGTTCTTC.

This rearrangement joins TRBV9 to TRBJ2-5; 10 nucleotides align to TRBD2. Losses at the gene ends were 4 bases for V and 2 bases for J; bases not matched to a gene: 2. Germline V gene data show CDR1 as SGDLS and CDR2 as YYNGEE. This CDR3 is built from 14 residues. CDR3 coding DNA: TGTGCCAGCAGCTTTAGCGGGAGGCAAGAGACCCAGTACTTC. It codes for CASSFSGRQETQYF.

As DNA, the CDR3 is TGTGCCAGCAGCTTAGAGGGACAGGGGGTCGGTGAGCAGTTCTTC. It encodes CASSLEGQGVGEQFF. The chain is built from TRBV7-2 and TRBJ2-1; 11 nucleotides align to TRBD1. CDR1 and CDR2 (germline): SGHTA, FQGNSA. Unmatched junction bases numbered 5, after V lost 1 base and J lost 9 bases. The CDR3 is made up of 15 amino acids.

This clone was seen a single time. The CDR3 loop is CASSVQGSGTYGYTF. Written as DNA, the CDR3 is TGTGCCAGCAGCGTACAGGGCTCAGGCACCTATGGCTACACCTTC. J is TRBJ1-2 and V is TRBV9; D may be TRBD1 (5 bases). The V gene lost 1 base and the J gene lost 4 bases, with 14 bases spanning the gap. Germline-derived CDR1 and CDR2 are SGDLS and YYNGEE. This CDR3 spans 15 amino acids.

This chain connects TRBV7-2 to TRBJ2-7; D gene unclear. Trimming stripped 1 base from V and 3 bases from J, with 13 bases between. Germline CDR1 SGHTA, CDR2 FQGNSA. This CDR3 region has 15 residues. CDR3 protein: CASSLEGWAGYEQYF. In DNA form, the CDR3 reads TGTGCCAGCAGCTTAGAGGGATGGGCTGGCTACGAGCAGTACTTC. Full variable domain (outside the CDR3, taken from reference TRBV7-2 and TRBJ2-7): GAGVSQSPSNKVTEKGKDVELRCDPISGHTALYWYRQSLGQGLEFLIYFQGNSAPDKSGLPSDRFSAERTGGSVSTLTIQRTQQEDSAVYLCASSLEGWAGYEQYFGPGTRLTVT.

This chain connects TRBV9 to TRBJ2-1; 9 nucleotides line up with TRBD2. After removal of 0 bases from V and 7 bases from J, the junction contained 11 bases not matched to a gene. The CDR3 consists of 17 residues. CDR1 and CDR2 from the germline V gene are SGDLS and YYNGEE. This CDR3 reads CASSVATRASGNNEQFF. The CDR3 DNA is TGTGCCAGCAGCGTAGCTACTAGGGCTAGCGGGAATAATGAGCAGTTCTTC.

The gene calls are TRBV25-1 and TRBJ1-2; 7 nucleotides line up with TRBD1. The CDR3 is made up of 16 amino acids. The V gene end was trimmed by 4 bases and the J gene end by 4 bases; junction bases not matched to a gene: 12. Germline CDR1 is MGHDK and CDR2 is SYGVNS. The CDR3 loop reads CASSAPGQPRGYGYTF. CDR3 coding DNA: TGTGCCAGCAGTGCACCGGGACAGCCGCGCGGCTATGGCTACACCTTC.

The V and J genes are TRBV4-3 and TRBJ2-7, with D maybe TRBD1 (6 bases). The CDR3 loop spans 15 amino acids. V was shortened by 0 bases and J by 4 bases, with 13 bases between the two germline ends. Germline V lookup: CDR1 LGHNA, CDR2 YSLEER. The CDR3 loop reads CASSQDPGQLYEQYF. The CDR3 DNA is TGCGCCAGCAGCCAAGACCCCGGACAGCTATACGAGCAGTACTTC.

This chain links TRBV2 with TRBJ1-5; a weak D match, TRBD1 (5 bases). V was cut by 2 bases and J by 5 bases, with 16 bases left in between. This CDR3 has 16 amino acids. Germline V gives CDR1 SNHLY, CDR2 FYNNEI. CDR3 DNA sequence: TGTGCCAGCAGTGAAAGGCGGGGCATCTTGGATCAGCCCCAGCATTTT. It encodes CASSERRGILDQPQHF.

This sequence joins TRBV19 and TRBJ1-1; D is unclear. Germline-derived CDR1 and CDR2 are LNHDA and SQIVND (reference sequence). Trimming removed 3 bases at V and 5 bases at J, with 10 bases between. CDR3 length equals 13 residues. This CDR3 is CASSMAPETEAFF. CDR3 sequence (DNA): TGTGCCAGTAGTATGGCGCCGGAAACTGAAGCTTTCTTT.

The rearrangement joins TRBV2 to TRBJ1-5; possible D gene TRBD1, 5 bases. The CDR3 spans 15 residues. Germline CDR1 is SNHLY and CDR2 is FYNNEI. V shed 4 bases and J shed 7 bases, with 17 bases lying between them. The CDR3 DNA sequence: TGTGCCAGCAGTGGTTTCAGGCGGGGGGAACAGCCCCAGCATTTT. Translating gives CASSGFRRGEQPQHF.

The V call is TRBV12-2, the J call TRBJ2-7. TRBV12-2 counts as a pseudogene. The CDR3 has 14 residues. CDR3 region: CASRPRWKPYEQYF. The CDR3 nucleotides read TGTGCAAGTCGCCCCCGGTGGAAACCCTACGAGCAGTACTTC.